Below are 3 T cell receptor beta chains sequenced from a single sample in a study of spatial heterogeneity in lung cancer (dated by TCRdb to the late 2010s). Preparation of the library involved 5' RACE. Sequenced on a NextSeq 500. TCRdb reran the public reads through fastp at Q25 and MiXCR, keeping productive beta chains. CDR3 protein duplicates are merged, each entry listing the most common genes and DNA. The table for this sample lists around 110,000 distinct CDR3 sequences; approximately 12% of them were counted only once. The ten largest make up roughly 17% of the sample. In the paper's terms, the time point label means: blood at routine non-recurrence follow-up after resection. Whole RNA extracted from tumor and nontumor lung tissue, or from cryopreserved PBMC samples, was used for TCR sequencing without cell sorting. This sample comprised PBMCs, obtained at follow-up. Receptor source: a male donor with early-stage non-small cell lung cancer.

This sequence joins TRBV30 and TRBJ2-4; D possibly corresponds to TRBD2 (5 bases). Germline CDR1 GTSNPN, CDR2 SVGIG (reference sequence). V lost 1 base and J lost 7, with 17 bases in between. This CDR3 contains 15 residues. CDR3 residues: CAWSELTKGRNIQYF. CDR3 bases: TGTGCCTGGAGTGAATTGACTAAGGGAAGGAACATTCAGTACTTC.

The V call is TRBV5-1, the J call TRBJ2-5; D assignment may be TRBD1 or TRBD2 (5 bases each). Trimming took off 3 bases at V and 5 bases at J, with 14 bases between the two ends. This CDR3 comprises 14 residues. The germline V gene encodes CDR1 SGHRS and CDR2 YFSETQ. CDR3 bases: TGCGCCAGCAGCTCCTCTGGGGGTTTCGAGACCCAGTACTTC. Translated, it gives CASSSSGGFETQYF.

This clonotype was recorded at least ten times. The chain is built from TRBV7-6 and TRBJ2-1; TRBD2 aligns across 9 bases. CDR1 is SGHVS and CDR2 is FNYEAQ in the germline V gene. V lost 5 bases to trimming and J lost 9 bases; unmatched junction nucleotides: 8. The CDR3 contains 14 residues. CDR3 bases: TGTGCCAGCAGCGTTAGCGGGGGACGTCTTGAGCAGTTCTTC. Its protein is CASSVSGGRLEQFF.